This T cell receptor beta chain was obtained from a study of identical twins. Germline CDR1 SGHTA, CDR2 FQGNSA. This CDR3 is built from 13 residues. V shed 8 bases, J shed 3 bases, and the junction held 1 base outside the gene matches. From the 5' RACE reads, TCRdb called clonotypes with MiXCR, one entry per CDR3 protein. Seen here are hundreds of thousands of distinct CDR3 sequences, about 22% observed once, and the top ten hold approximately 0.48%. These same data were also listed under a study on yellow fever vaccine responses in identical twins.

The material sequenced was CD4+ T cells sorted from blood. This rearrangement joins TRBV7-2 to TRBJ2-2, with 9 positions matching TRBD1. The TCR originated in a woman aged 18-30 years in good health. The DNA of the CDR3 is TGTGCCAGCGGGACAGGGTACACCGGGGAGCTGTTTTTT. It specifies CASGTGYTGELFF. The full variable domain, in which reference TRBV7-2 and TRBJ2-2 provide the parts outside the CDR3, is GAGVSQSPSNKVTEKGKDVELRCDPISGHTALYWYRQSLGQGLEFLIYFQGNSAPDKSGLPSDRFSAERTGGSVSTLTIQRTQQEDSAVYLCASGTGYTGELFFGEGSRLTVL.